The T cell receptor beta chain described here comes from a study of T-cell reconstitution after alpha-beta-depleted transplantation in children. This clonotype has a handful of counts. Its antigen is as yet unknown. Study results and limitations: Newly generated T cells supplied most T-cell counts and diversity one year post-transplant. The study reportedly traced alpha-beta T cells about two months after transplant to several hundred expanded graft clones. Where some patients showed high TCRbeta diversity at day 60, it came from recipient T cells and thymic progenitors that had survived.

Preparing the TCRbeta library involved the use of unique molecular identifiers. Each CDR3 protein is one row after TCRdb ran MiXCR on the PCR reads. The sample has a few hundred thousand distinct CDR3 sequences, 20% to 30% seen once. The V end lost 7 bases, the J end lost 5 bases, and 14 bases lay between the germline ends. This CDR3 region has 13 residues. Looked up from germline, CDR1 is SEHNR and CDR2 is FQNEAQ (reference sequence). The sequences come from PBMCs, mostly from graft donor cells, collected 180 days after TCRalphabeta/CD19-depleted stem cell transplant. V is TRBV7-9 and J is TRBJ2-5; no definite D call. This receptor was taken from a male patient aged 10-17 years who had a stem cell transplant for acute lymphoblastic leukemia, so the T cells may come from the graft donor. CDR3 coding DNA: TGTGCCAGCACCCGGCCCTATCCGGAGACCCAGTACTTC. This translates into CASTRPYPETQYF.